This is a list of T cell receptor beta chains from one sample in a study of T-cell reconstitution after alpha-beta-depleted transplantation in children. TCRdb fed the PCR reads into MiXCR, producing one record per CDR3 protein. The sample records 530,000 or so distinct CDR3 sequences, around 27% being singletons. The sample here was PBMCs, taken before TCRalphabeta/CD19-depleted stem cell transplant. These receptors came from a boy in the first two years of life with Wiskott-Aldrich syndrome, due to receive a stem cell transplant. Both conserved end residues are part of each CDR3. A D gene is named only where the DNA matches it firmly.

d_call j_call cdr3_length v_call cdr3_aa
- TRBJ1-1 15 TRBV5-1 CASSFRGHLNTEAFF
TRBD1 TRBJ2-2 16 TRBV6-5 CASSYSRGLDTGELFF
TRBD2 TRBJ2-1 15 TRBV20-1 CSLTSGESSYNEQFF
- TRBJ2-1 15 TRBV20-1 CSARVGASSYNEQFF
TRBD1 TRBJ1-4 14 TRBV12-3/TRBV12-4 CASRSGTEIEKLFF
TRBD2 TRBJ2-3 16 TRBV7-6 CASSTQAGVKTDTQYF
- TRBJ2-7 15 TRBV4-2 CASSLRGTVTYEQYF
- TRBJ2-1 13 TRBV5-1 CASSSGQANEQFF
TRBD2 TRBJ2-7 20 TRBV7-6 CASSLGLGGLAGVVTYEQYF
TRBD2 TRBJ2-1 14 TRBV10-2 CASSVRTSGGEQFF
- TRBJ1-2 11 TRBV29-1 CSTGGVGGYTF
- TRBJ2-3 16 TRBV27 CASSFCGRRQTDTQYF
- TRBJ2-7 14 TRBV20-1 CSARKGEGPYEQYF
- TRBJ2-1 12 TRBV24-1 CATSDDGNEQFF
- TRBJ1-2 11 TRBV27 CASSWGRGYTF
TRBD2 TRBJ2-1 20 TRBV3-1 CASSEHPPGLAGREYNEQFF
- TRBJ2-1 16 TRBV5-1 CASSLKGEPSGAEQFF
TRBD1 TRBJ1-1 13 TRBV5-6 CASSGGTGYEAFF
- TRBJ1-5 13 TRBV7-9 CASSLDGGQPQHF
- TRBJ2-2 21 TRBV5-1 CASSLTIYGTSLHFFTGELFF
- TRBJ2-7 14 TRBV29-1 CSVRAGTQGYEQYF
TRBD2 TRBJ2-3 16 TRBV7-9 CASSLTGPSGADTQYF
TRBD1 TRBJ2-1 16 TRBV30 CAWSVNIWDRGNEQFF
TRBD2 TRBJ2-5 15 TRBV12-3/TRBV12-4 CASSFPGGPRETQYF
- TRBJ1-1 14 TRBV9 CASSPLSGSTEAFF